This T cell receptor beta chain was sequenced in a study of Tregs in tolerant kidney transplant recipients. Study at large: Mixed chimerism was transient after nonmyeloablative marrow transplants from related graft donors.

CD4+CD25+CD127- Tregs, CD4+CD25- non-Tregs, CD4 and CD8 cells were sorted. The CDR3 totals 16 residues. Germline assignment: CDR1 MDHEN and CDR2 SYDVKM. J was trimmed by 3 bases and V by 3 bases; bases with no gene match: 6. General study findings and limits: This study did not directly address biological reproducibility. Tregs expanded with activated donor B cells seemed most donor-specific.

TCRdb's table, derived via immunoSEQ multiplex PCR, lists solely in-frame clones and lacks some. The sample yields roughly 69,000 clones, around 90% seen once. For this clone: Its antigen is unknown.

Sequenced material: CD4+ T cells from blood, taken before the transplant. V usage is TRBV28 and J usage is TRBJ2-1; 9 bases are shared with TRBD2. This receptor was obtained from a human donor who received a combined kidney and bone marrow transplant. CDR3 region: CASSLSSGGFYNEQFF. For the CDR3, the DNA is TGTGCCAGCAGTTTGAGTAGCGGGGGCTTCTACAATGAGCAGTTCTTC.